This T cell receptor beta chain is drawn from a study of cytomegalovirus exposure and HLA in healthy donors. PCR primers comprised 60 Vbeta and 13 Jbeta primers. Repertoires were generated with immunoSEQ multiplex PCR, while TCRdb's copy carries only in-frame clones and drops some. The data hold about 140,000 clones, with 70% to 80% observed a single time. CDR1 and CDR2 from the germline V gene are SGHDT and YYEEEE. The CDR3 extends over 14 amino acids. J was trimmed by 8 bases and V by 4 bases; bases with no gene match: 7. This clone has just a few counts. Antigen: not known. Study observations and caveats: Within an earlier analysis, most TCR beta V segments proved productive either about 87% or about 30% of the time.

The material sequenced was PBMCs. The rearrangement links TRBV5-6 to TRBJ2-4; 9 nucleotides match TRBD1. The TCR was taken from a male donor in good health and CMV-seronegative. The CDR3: CASSAGTGRDIQYF. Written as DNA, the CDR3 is TGTGCCAGCAGCGCGGGGACAGGGAGGGACATTCAGTACTTC.